This T cell receptor beta chain was recovered during a study of T-cell memory formation after mild COVID-19. V lost 2 bases and J lost 2; bases outside the gene matches: 3. This CDR3 is built from 14 residues. CDR1 and CDR2 (germline): SGHRS, YFSETQ. Using constant-segment primers, 5'RACE produced TCR alpha and TCR beta cDNA libraries carrying sample barcodes and UMIs. TCRdb itself ran the 5' RACE reads through MiXCR, one entry per CDR3 protein. The sample includes about 150,000 distinct CDR3 sequences, roughly 21% of them seen just once. The V call is TRBV5-1, the J call TRBJ2-7; 8 bases align to TRBD1. The sequence was collected from an adult woman who had mild COVID-19 (a few samples of this study predate the infection). Cell type and time point are not known. Sequencing was performed on PBMCs or a T cell subset sorted from them (not recorded which). CDR3: CASSFGQGTYEQYF. In DNA, the CDR3 is TGCGCCAGCAGCTTCGGACAGGGAACCTACGAGCAGTACTTC.